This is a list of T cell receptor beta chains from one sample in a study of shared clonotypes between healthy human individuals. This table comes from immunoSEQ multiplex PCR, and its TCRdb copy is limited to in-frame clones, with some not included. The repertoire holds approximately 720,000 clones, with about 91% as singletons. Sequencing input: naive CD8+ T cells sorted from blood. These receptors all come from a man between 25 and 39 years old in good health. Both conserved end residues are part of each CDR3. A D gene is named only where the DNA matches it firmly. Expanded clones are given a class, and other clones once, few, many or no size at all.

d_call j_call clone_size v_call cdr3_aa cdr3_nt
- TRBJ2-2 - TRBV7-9 CASSSGELFF TGTGCCAGCAGCTCCGGGGAGCTGTTTTTT
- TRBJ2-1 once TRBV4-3 CASSQNNNEQFF TGCGCCAGCAGCCAAAACAACAATGAGCAGTTCTTC
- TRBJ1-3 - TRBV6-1 CASSEARVYGNTIYF TGTGCCAGCAGTGAAGCGCGGGTTTATGGAAACACCATATATTTT
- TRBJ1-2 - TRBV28 CATTHLTILTGLDYGYTF TGTGCCACCACCCATTTGACGATCCTGACCGGCCTAGACTATGGCTACACCTTC
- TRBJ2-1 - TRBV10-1 CATSPGRANYNEQFF TGCGCCACGAGCCCGGGGCGGGCTAACTACAATGAGCAGTTCTTC
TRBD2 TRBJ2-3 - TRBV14 CASSQGTSGSTDTQYF TGTGCCAGCAGCCAAGGGACTAGCGGGAGCACAGATACGCAGTATTTT
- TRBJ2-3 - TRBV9 CASSVETGGDTQYF TGTGCCAGCAGCGTTGAGACAGGAGGAGATACGCAGTATTTT
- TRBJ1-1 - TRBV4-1 CASSQAQGRDTEAFF TGCGCCAGCAGCCAAGCGCAGGGGCGCGACACTGAAGCTTTCTTT
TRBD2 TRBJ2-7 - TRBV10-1 CASSESGTSGTYEQYF TGCGCCAGCAGTGAGTCGGGGACTAGCGGGACCTACGAGCAGTACTTC
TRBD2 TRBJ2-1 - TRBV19 CASSMRELYEQFF TGTGCCAGTAGTATGCGGGAGCTATATGAGCAGTTCTTC
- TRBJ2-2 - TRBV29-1 CSADVGINTGELFF TGCAGCGCTGACGTAGGGATTAACACCGGGGAGCTGTTTTTT
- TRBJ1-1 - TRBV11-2 CASSFPPTLRDTEAFF TGTGCCAGCAGCTTCCCACCTACCCTTCGGGACACTGAAGCTTTCTTT
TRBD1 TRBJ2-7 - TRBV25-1 CASSERSNRGSYEQYF TGTGCCAGCAGTGAACGGTCCAACAGGGGCTCCTACGAGCAGTACTTC
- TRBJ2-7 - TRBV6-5 CASSYEGNGIDEQYF TGTGCCAGCAGTTACGAGGGAAACGGTATCGACGAGCAGTACTTC
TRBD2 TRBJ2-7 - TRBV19 CASSLAGVPYEQYF TGTGCCAGTAGTTTGGCGGGAGTACCCTACGAGCAGTACTTC
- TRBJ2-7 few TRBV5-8 CASSSGARPYEQYF TGTGCCAGCAGCTCCGGGGCGAGACCCTACGAGCAGTACTTC
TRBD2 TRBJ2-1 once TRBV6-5 CASSGLAGGKQFF TGTGCCAGCAGTGGACTAGCGGGAGGGAAGCAGTTCTTC
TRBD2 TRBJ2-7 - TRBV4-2 CASSQVDLAEGSYEQYF TGTGCCAGCAGCCAAGTCGATCTAGCGGAAGGCTCCTACGAGCAGTACTTC
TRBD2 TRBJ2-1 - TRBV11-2 CASSFGLAGVPYNEQFF TGTGCCAGCAGCTTTGGACTAGCGGGAGTCCCCTACAATGAGCAGTTCTTC
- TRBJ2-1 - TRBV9 CASSPREHEQFF TGTGCCAGCAGCCCCCGAGAGCATGAGCAGTTCTTC
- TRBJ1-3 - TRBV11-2 CASSSQEGSISGNTIYF TGTGCCAGCAGCTCCCAGGAGGGGTCTATCTCTGGAAACACCATATATTTT
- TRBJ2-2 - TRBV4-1 CASSQREVWTGELFF TGCGCCAGCAGCCAACGTGAAGTATGGACCGGGGAGCTGTTTTTT
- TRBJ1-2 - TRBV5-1 CASSLDGGGGYTF TGCGCCAGCAGCTTGGACGGGGGTGGTGGCTACACCTTC
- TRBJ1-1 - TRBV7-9 CASSFGRGYTEAFF TGTGCCAGCAGCTTTGGCAGGGGCTACACTGAAGCTTTCTTT
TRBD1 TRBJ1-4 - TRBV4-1 CASSQGTGSGEKLFF TGCGCCAGCAGCCAAGGGACAGGGTCCGGTGAAAAACTGTTTTTT
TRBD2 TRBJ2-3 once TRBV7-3 CASSSIAGEDTQYF TGTGCCAGCAGCTCCATAGCGGGAGAAGATACGCAGTATTTT
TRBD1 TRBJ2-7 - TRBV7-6 CASSLWTGQEQYF TGTGCCAGCAGCTTATGGACAGGGCAAGAGCAGTACTTC
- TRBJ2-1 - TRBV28 CASSYQRTRADNEQFF TGTGCCAGCAGTTACCAACGGACAAGGGCGGATAATGAGCAGTTCTTC
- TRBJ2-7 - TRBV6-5 CASNDRSYEQYF TGTGCCAGCAATGACAGGTCCTACGAGCAGTACTTC
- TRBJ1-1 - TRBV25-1 CASTSGYAEAFF TGTGCCAGCACTTCGGGGTACGCTGAAGCTTTCTTT
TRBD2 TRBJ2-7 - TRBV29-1 CSISGRAAYEQYF TGCAGCATTAGCGGGAGGGCCGCCTACGAGCAGTACTTC
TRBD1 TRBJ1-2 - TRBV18 CASSPTPGQGAEGYTF TGTGCCAGCTCACCAACACCGGGACAGGGGGCGGAAGGCTACACCTTC
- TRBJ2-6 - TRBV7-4 CANSSQSRANVLTF TGTGCCAACAGCTCACAAAGTCGGGCCAACGTCCTGACTTTC
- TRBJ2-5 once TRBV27 CASSLLGGEETQYF TGTGCCAGCAGCCTCTTGGGGGGAGAAGAGACCCAGTACTTC
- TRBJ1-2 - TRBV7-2 CASSLEFRDYGYTF TGTGCCAGCAGCTTAGAATTCAGGGACTATGGCTACACCTTC
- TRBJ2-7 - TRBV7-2 CASSPDSYYEQYF TGTGCCAGCAGCCCGGACAGCTACTACGAGCAGTACTTC
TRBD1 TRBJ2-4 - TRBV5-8 CASSYTGGWYIQYF TGTGCCAGCAGCTACACAGGGGGGTGGTACATTCAGTACTTC
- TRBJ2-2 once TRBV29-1 CSVEDAANTGELFF TGCAGCGTTGAAGATGCGGCGAACACCGGGGAGCTGTTTTTT
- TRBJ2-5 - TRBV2 CASSEALRGYQETQYF TGTGCCAGCAGTGAAGCGCTTCGTGGATACCAAGAGACCCAGTACTTC
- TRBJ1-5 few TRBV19 CASSIGPGQPQHF TGTGCCAGTAGTATAGGCCCAGGGCAGCCCCAGCATTTT
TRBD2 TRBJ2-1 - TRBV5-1 CASKSVPSGIIAGAYNEQFF TGCGCCAGCAAATCAGTCCCTTCCGGGATCATAGCGGGAGCCTACAATGAGCAGTTCTTC
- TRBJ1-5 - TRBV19 CASSSTRVGQISQPQHF TGTGCCAGTAGTTCCACCCGGGTAGGTCAAATCAGTCAGCCCCAGCATTTT
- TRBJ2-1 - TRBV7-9 CASSLALGTLNEQFF TGTGCCAGCAGCTTAGCGCTTGGCACCCTCAATGAGCAGTTCTTC